The present entry profiles one T cell receptor (beta chain) with its context. The target antigen is unknown. The data were obtained in a study of Ad26.COV2.S vaccination and SARS-CoV-2 variants. Study-level findings and limits: Measurements of TCR breadth and depth may have given underestimates of the total T cell responses.

The repertoire was sequenced with immunoSEQ multiplex PCR; TCRdb's copy has only in-frame clones and lacks some. The table has about 440,000 clones, around 90% seen once. Treatment in this sample: some 19 received Ad26.COV2.S at low or high dose, single or two shots; about five received placebo; per-sample allocation not given. Specimens were obtained on day 63 following the first vaccine or placebo injection. An Ad26 vector carrying the Wuhan-strain SARS-CoV-2 spike served as the vaccine. Between the trimmed V and J ends, which lost 6 bases and 1 base, there was a span of 9 bases. The CDR3 has 13 residues. Germline assignment: CDR1 MNHEY and CDR2 SVGAGI.

The sample was peripheral blood, taken in a trial of Ad26.COV2.S vaccine versus placebo. The rearrangement uses TRBV6-5 and TRBJ1-1, with D possibly matching TRBD1 (5 bases). This clonotype was obtained from a person aged 18 to 59 who received the Ad26.COV2.S COVID-19 vaccine or a placebo. The CDR3 DNA reads as TGTGCCAGCAGCGTAGGACAGAACACTGAAGCTTTCTTT. The encoded protein is CASSVGQNTEAFF.